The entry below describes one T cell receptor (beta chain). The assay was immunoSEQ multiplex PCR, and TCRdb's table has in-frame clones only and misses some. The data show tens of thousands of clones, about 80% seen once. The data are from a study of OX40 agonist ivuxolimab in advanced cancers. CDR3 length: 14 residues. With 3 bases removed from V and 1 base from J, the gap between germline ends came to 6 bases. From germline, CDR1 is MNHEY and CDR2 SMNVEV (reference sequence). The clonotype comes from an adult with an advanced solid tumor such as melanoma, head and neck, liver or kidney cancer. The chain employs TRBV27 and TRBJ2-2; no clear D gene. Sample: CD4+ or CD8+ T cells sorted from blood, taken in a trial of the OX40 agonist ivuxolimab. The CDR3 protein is CASSLGLNTGELFF. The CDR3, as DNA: TGTGCCAGCAGTTTGGGATTGAACACCGGGGAGCTGTTTTTT.